These T cell receptor beta chains were read from a single sample in a study of beta chain features in type 1 diabetes. Libraries were prepared by immunoSEQ multiplex PCR; TCRdb keeps only in-frame clonotypes and omits some of them. The sample contains more than 140,000 clones, 9% to 10% of which appear only once. Sequencing was carried out using central memory CD4+ T cells from blood. These receptor sequences come from a woman between 35 and 50 years old in good health. Both conserved end residues are part of each CDR3. The order of the fields is D gene, V gene, clone size, J gene, CDR3 DNA, CDR3 protein. A D gene is named only where the DNA matches it firmly. Size is omitted from some rows. Given values are once, few, many or a class for expanded clones.

>.|TRBV7-9|.|TRBJ1-1
TGTGCCAGCAGCTTAGCCAGGGCCAGTGAAGCTTTCTTT
CASSLARASEAFF
>TRBD2|TRBV5-4|few|TRBJ2-2
TGTGCCAGCAGCCCGTGGACTAGCCCGAACACCGGGGAGCTGTTTTTT
CASSPWTSPNTGELFF
>.|TRBV5-1|.|TRBJ2-7
TGCGCCAGCAGCCGAGGAACGGGGGACGAGCAGTACTTC
CASSRGTGDEQYF
>TRBD2|TRBV4-1|few|TRBJ2-3
TGCGCCAGCAGCCAAGAACAGCGGGGGGACCCCACAGATACGCAGTATTTT
CASSQEQRGDPTDTQYF
>TRBD1|TRBV28|.|TRBJ1-4
TGTGCCAGCAGTTTATCCTTGGGACAGGGGGTTGAAAAACTGTTTTTT
CASSLSLGQGVEKLFF
>.|TRBV7-9|many|TRBJ2-5
TGTGCCAGCAGCCCCATCGGGGGAGAGACCCAGTACTTC
CASSPIGGETQYF
>.|TRBV19|few|TRBJ1-1
TGTGCCAGTAGTATGAAGAGGAACACTGAAGCTTTCTTT
CASSMKRNTEAFF
>.|TRBV2|few|TRBJ1-1
TGTGCCAGCAGTGAAAGCGGGGGGGTCACTGAAGCTTTCTTT
CASSESGGVTEAFF
>.|TRBV7-2|.|TRBJ1-5
TGTGCCAGCAGTTTGGCCCTGTATAGCAATCAGCCCCAGCATTTT
CASSLALYSNQPQHF
>TRBD1|TRBV2|few|TRBJ2-7
TGTGCCAGCAGTGGCAGGGGACAGGGCGAGCAGTACTTC
CASSGRGQGEQYF
>TRBD1|TRBV5-6|.|TRBJ1-2
TGTGCCAGCAGCTTAGTGGGACAGGGTTATGGCTACACCTTC
CASSLVGQGYGYTF
>.|TRBV2|.|TRBJ1-2
TGTGCCAGCAGTCCTAGTACGGGGGGGCGCGACTATGGCTACACCTTC
CASSPSTGGRDYGYTF
>TRBD2|TRBV4-2|few|TRBJ2-7
TGTGCCAGCAGCCAGCTAGCGGGGAGAGACTACGAGCAGTACTTC
CASSQLAGRDYEQYF
>.|TRBV10-3|.|TRBJ1-1
TGTGCCATCAACCCTAACAGGGAAATGAACACTGAAGCTTTCTTT
CAINPNREMNTEAFF
>TRBD1|TRBV5-1|few|TRBJ1-1
TGCGCCAGCAGCTTGGTGGGGGGACAGGTGAACACTGAAGCTTTCTTT
CASSLVGGQVNTEAFF
>TRBD1|TRBV23-1|.|TRBJ1-5
TGCGCCAGCAGTTCGGCCACACAGGGGGCCAAGGAAAACAATCAGCCCCAGCATTTT
CASSSATQGAKENNQPQHF
>.|TRBV29-1|.|TRBJ1-2
TGCAGCGTTGAAGGCGGGGTCGGGGGCTACACCTTC
CSVEGGVGGYTF
>.|TRBV5-8|few|TRBJ1-2
TGTGCCAGCAGCTTGGCGGGGGCTAACTATGGCTACACCTTC
CASSLAGANYGYTF
>TRBD2|TRBV5-6|few|TRBJ2-3
TGTGCCAGCAGCTTGCTCAGCGGGGGGGACCTAAACCCAGATACGCAGTATTTT
CASSLLSGGDLNPDTQYF